One and the same sample provided the 14 T cell receptor beta chains below, sequenced in a study of blood T cell repertoires in COVID-19. Profiling relied on immunoSEQ multiplex PCR, and the TCRdb table lists in-frame clones only, not all of them. The data show about 220,000 clones, 80% to 85% seen once. Material: peripheral blood. These receptors were taken from a woman in her twenties or thirties who had recovered from COVID-19.

The gene calls are TRBV7-9 and TRBJ1-3; D perhaps matches TRBD1 (6 bases). There are 15 residues in the CDR3. Germline CDR1 and CDR2: SEHNR and FQNEAQ (reference sequence). Trimming stripped 3 bases from V and 0 bases from J, with 9 bases between. The DNA for the CDR3 is TGTGCCAGCAGCTTCGACAGGAGCTCTGGAAACACCATATATTTT. Translated: CASSFDRSSGNTIYF.

The chain has TRBV11-2 and TRBJ2-2, with 7 positions matching TRBD2. CDR3 length equals 17 residues. Losses at the gene ends were 1 base for V and 2 bases for J; bases not matched to a gene: 7. Germline V gene lookup returns CDR1 SGHAT and CDR2 FQNNGV. CDR3 protein: CASSLVVGRDNTGELFF. The CDR3 region has the DNA TGTGCCAGCAGCTTAGTAGTGGGGAGGGATAACACCGGGGAGCTGTTTTTT. Drawing the rest from reference TRBV11-2 and TRBJ2-2, the complete variable domain is EAGVAQSPRYKIIEKRQSVAFWCNPISGHATLYWYQQILGQGPKLLIQFQNNGVVDDSQLPKDRFSAERLKGVDSTLKIQPAKLEDSAVYLCASSLVVGRDNTGELFFGEGSRLTVL.

The rearrangement joins TRBV3-1 (or the pseudogene TRBV3-2) to TRBJ1-6, with 7 bases aligning to TRBD1. The ends lost 4 bases at V and 8 bases at J; junction bases unmatched: 5. The CDR3 length is 14 residues. CDR1 is LGHDT, CDR2 YNNKEL, per germline (reference sequence). The chain's CDR3 is CASSPRGKDSPLHF. CDR3 DNA sequence: TGTGCCAGCAGCCCCAGGGGGAAGGATTCACCCCTCCACTTT.

The V and J genes are TRBV6-4 and TRBJ2-1; 12 nucleotides line up with TRBD2. Germline CDR1 reads MRHNA; CDR2 reads SNTAGT. CDR3 length: 15 residues. Losses at the gene ends were 10 bases for V and 6 bases for J; bases not matched to a gene: 10. DNA for the CDR3: TGTGCCACCGTGACTAGCGGGAGAGGTGGCAATGAGCAGTTCTTC. Translated, it gives CATVTSGRGGNEQFF.

The chain is built from TRBV7-3 and TRBJ1-3; 7 nucleotides align to TRBD1. J lost 5 bases, V lost 6 bases, and 10 bases had no gene match. The CDR3 has 15 residues. Germline V gene data show CDR1 as SGHTA and CDR2 as FQGTGA. The CDR3, as DNA: TGTGCCAGCAGTCGGGACAGCGCCGAAAGAAACACCATATATTTT. It yields the protein CASSRDSAERNTIYF.

The chain is built from TRBV5-1 and TRBJ1-1; no reliable D call. The CDR3 is 14 residues long. Germline CDR1 is SGHRS and CDR2 is YFSETQ. V was shortened by 4 bases and J by 2 bases, with 12 bases between the two germline ends. Here the CDR3 DNA reads TGCGCCAGCAGCCCTACCAGGCGAAACACTGAAGCTTTCTTT. Protein sequence: CASSPTRRNTEAFF.

This sequence joins TRBV12-3 or TRBV12-4 and TRBJ1-2; unclear D gene. The CDR3 loop spans 13 amino acids. V was shortened by 3 bases and J by 3 bases, with 8 bases between the two germline ends. In DNA, the CDR3 is TGTGCCAGCAGTTTTCGGGTGCACTATGGCTACACCTTC. Its protein product is CASSFRVHYGYTF.

V usage is TRBV11-3 and J usage is TRBJ2-3; maybe TRBD2 (5 bases). Trimming took 5 bases from V and 0 from J, leaving 12 bases between them. The CDR3 sequence is 15 residues long. CDR1 and CDR2 from the germline V gene are SGHNT and YENEEA. CDR3 nucleotide sequence: TGTGCCAGCAGCCCGGGGTACTCTAGCACAGATACGCAGTATTTT. This encodes CASSPGYSSTDTQYF.

The CDR3 protein is CASSYLFAGSGNTIYF. In nucleotides, the CDR3 is TGTGCCAGCAGTTACTTGTTTGCAGGGTCTGGAAACACCATATATTTT. The chain employs TRBV6-6 and TRBJ1-3; possibly TRBD1 for D (5 bases). Trimming pared 1 base from V and 1 base from J, leaving 11 bases between. The CDR3 extends over 16 amino acids. The germline CDR1 and CDR2 sequences are MNHNY and SVGAGI (reference sequence).

This clone was seen only once. The chain uses TRBV5-1 and TRBJ2-7; D might be TRBD1 (5 bases). V dropped 0 bases and J dropped 7 bases, with 8 bases sitting between them. The CDR3 contains 12 residues. CDR1 and CDR2 from the germline V gene are SGHRS and YFSETQ. The DNA for the CDR3 is TGCGCCAGCAGCTTGGTGCAGGGTGAGCAGTACTTC. As protein: CASSLVQGEQYF.

J is TRBJ2-7 and V is TRBV4-2; perhaps TRBD1 as D (6 bases). Trimming removed 3 bases at V and 3 bases at J, with 15 bases between. The germline V gene encodes CDR1 LGHNA and CDR2 YNFKEQ. This CDR3 has 15 residues. The CDR3 region is CASSHLSTGNYEQYF. The CDR3 DNA is TGTGCCAGCAGCCACTTATCTACAGGGAACTACGAGCAGTACTTC.

The CDR3 protein is CASGRDSPYEQYF. The DNA for the CDR3 is TGTGCTAGTGGCCGGGACAGCCCCTACGAGCAGTACTTC. J is TRBJ2-7 and V is TRBV12-5; TRBD1 aligns across 7 bases. Germline V lookup: CDR1 LGHNT, CDR2 FRNRAP. This CDR3 has 13 amino acids. With V trimmed by 6 bases and J by 2 bases, 4 bases remained unmatched.

The chain employs TRBV27 and TRBJ2-2; TRBD2 aligns across 15 bases. Germline trimming cut 6 bases from V and 1 base from J; bases unmatched to any gene: 6. CDR3 length: 18 residues. From germline, CDR1 is MNHEY and CDR2 SMNVEV (reference sequence). CDR3 loop: CASRFGTSGRKNTGELFF. In DNA form, the CDR3 reads TGTGCCAGCAGGTTCGGGACTAGCGGGAGGAAGAACACCGGGGAGCTGTTTTTT.

This chain links TRBV6-5 with TRBJ2-5, with 11 bases fitting TRBD1. The CDR3 totals 14 residues. Losses at the gene ends were 2 bases for V and 5 bases for J; bases not matched to a gene: 1. Germline-derived CDR1 and CDR2 are MNHEY and SVGAGI. This chain's CDR3 is CASSYGTGGETQYF. As DNA, the CDR3 is TGTGCCAGCAGTTACGGGACAGGGGGGGAGACCCAGTACTTC.